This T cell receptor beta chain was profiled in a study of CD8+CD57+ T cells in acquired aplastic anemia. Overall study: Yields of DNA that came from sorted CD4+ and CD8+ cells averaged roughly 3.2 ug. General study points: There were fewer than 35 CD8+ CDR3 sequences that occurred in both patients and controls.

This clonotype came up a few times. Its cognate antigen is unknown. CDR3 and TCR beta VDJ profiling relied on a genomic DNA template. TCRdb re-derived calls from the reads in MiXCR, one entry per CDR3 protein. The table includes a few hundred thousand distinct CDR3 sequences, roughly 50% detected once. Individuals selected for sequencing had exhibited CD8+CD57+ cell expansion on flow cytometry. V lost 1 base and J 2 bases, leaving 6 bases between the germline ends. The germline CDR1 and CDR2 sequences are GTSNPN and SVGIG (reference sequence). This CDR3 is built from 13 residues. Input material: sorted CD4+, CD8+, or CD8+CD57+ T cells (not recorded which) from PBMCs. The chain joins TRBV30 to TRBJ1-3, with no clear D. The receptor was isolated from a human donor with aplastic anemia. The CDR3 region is CAWSGYAGNTIYF. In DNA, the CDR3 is TGTGCCTGGAGTGGTTACGCTGGAAACACCATATATTTT.